This TCR beta chain was profiled in a study of T cell responses to AZD1222 COVID-19 vaccine. CDR1 and CDR2 (germline): MDHEN, SYDVKM. V gave up 3 bases and J gave up 5 bases; unmatched junction bases: 8. The CDR3 has 15 residues. Assay: immunoSEQ multiplex PCR; the TCRdb copy retains only in-frame clones and omits some. The table records 90,000 to 150,000 clones, roughly 90% of them present only once. This receptor was taken from an adult in good health. V is TRBV28 and J is TRBJ2-5; 8 nucleotides align to TRBD1. The material was peripheral blood, obtained on day 0 of AZD1222 vaccination. The CDR3, as DNA: TGTGCCAGCAGTTTTGGGACAGGTGGGGTGGAGACCCAGTACTTC. Residues: CASSFGTGGVETQYF.